This T cell receptor beta chain was found in a study of blood T cell repertoires in COVID-19. Methods used by the authors: Reference gene primers were amplified, and this amplification served to estimate nucleated cell counts. The method was immunoSEQ multiplex PCR; TCRdb's version includes in-frame clones alone and lacks a portion of them. Clone size and V and J calls were adopted from that table, with D and trimming inferred from the DNA. The table lists about 170,000 clones, about 86% of them singletons. The TCR was taken from a man in his forties or fifties with active or convalescent COVID-19. The source material was peripheral blood.

The CDR3 spells CASSGGGSVTHEQYF. The DNA for the CDR3 is TGTGCCAGTAGTGGTGGCGGGAGCGTGACTCACGAGCAGTACTTC. This chain connects TRBV19 to TRBJ2-7; 7 nucleotides line up with TRBD2. The V gene's germline CDR1 is LNHDA and CDR2 SQIVND (reference sequence). This CDR3 is built from 15 residues. V was clipped by 5 bases and J by 5 bases; unmatched bases: 12.